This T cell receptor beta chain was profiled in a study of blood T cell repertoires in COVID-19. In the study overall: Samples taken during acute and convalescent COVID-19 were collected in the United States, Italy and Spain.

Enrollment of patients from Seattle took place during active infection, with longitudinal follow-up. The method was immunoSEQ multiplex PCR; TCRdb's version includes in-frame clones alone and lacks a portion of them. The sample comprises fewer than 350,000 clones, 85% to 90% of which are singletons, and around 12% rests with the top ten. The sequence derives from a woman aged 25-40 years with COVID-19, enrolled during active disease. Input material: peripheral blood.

CDR3 sequence reads: CASSRGGGGYNEQFF. DNA for the CDR3: TGTGCCAGCAGCCGGGGGGGCGGGGGCTACAATGAGCAGTTCTTC. The chain carries TRBV5-4 and TRBJ2-1, with 8 bases identical to TRBD2. Per the germline V gene, CDR1 is SGHNT and CDR2 is YYREEE (reference sequence). The CDR3 consists of 15 residues. V gave up 4 bases and J gave up 3 bases; unmatched junction bases: 6.